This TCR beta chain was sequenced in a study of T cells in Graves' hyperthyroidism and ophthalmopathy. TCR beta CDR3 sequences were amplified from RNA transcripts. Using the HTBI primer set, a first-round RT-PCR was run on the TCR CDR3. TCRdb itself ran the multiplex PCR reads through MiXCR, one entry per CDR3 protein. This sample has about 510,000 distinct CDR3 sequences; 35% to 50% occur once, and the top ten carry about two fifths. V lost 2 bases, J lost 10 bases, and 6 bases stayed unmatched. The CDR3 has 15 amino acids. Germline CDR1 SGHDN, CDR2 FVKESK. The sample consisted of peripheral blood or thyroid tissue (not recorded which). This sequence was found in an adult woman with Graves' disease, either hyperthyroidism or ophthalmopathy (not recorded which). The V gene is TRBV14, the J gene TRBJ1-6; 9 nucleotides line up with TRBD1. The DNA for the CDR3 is TGTGCCAGCAGCCAAATAGGACAGGGGATATCACCCCTCCACTTT. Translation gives CASSQIGQGISPLHF.